Listed here are 21 T cell receptor beta chains from one sample, sequenced in a study of PD-L1 blockade in urothelial cancer. Generated by immunoSEQ multiplex PCR, the TCRdb table keeps only in-frame clones and is missing some. The table has tens of thousands of clones, around 83% seen once; the top ten hold 8% to 10%. Indicated time point: pretreatment peripheral blood. Source: PBMCs, taken around atezolizumab (anti-PD-L1) treatment. The receptors were sampled from a woman aged 70 to 79 with urothelial cancer.

The chain is built from TRBV5-4 and TRBJ1-1; 12 nucleotides match TRBD1. There are 17 residues in the CDR3. Per the germline V gene, CDR1 is SGHNT and CDR2 is YYREEE (reference sequence). J was trimmed by 11 bases and V by 4 bases; bases with no gene match: 18. CDR3 in DNA: TGTGCCAGCAGCGTAGGACCTAACCCGGGACAGGGGGCGCTGGCTTTCTTT. Its translation is CASSVGPNPGQGALAFF.

This rearrangement joins TRBV19 to TRBJ2-6; 10 bases match TRBD2. Germline V gives CDR1 LNHDA, CDR2 SQIVND (reference sequence). This CDR3 has 16 residues. After removal of 6 bases from V and 2 bases from J, the junction contained 4 bases not matched to a gene. The CDR3 coding sequence is TGTGCCAGTAGAAAGCGGGAGGGCGCTGGGGCCAACGTCCTGACTTTC. Protein product: CASRKREGAGANVLTF.

This clone was detected once. The chain joins TRBV28 to TRBJ1-2, with 11 positions matching TRBD1. V was pared by 6 bases and J by 7 bases, with 4 bases of the junction left unmatched. The CDR3 length is 13 residues. From germline, CDR1 is MDHEN and CDR2 SYDVKM. The CDR3 region is CASRTGTGGGYTF. CDR3 nucleotide sequence: TGTGCCAGCAGAACCGGGACAGGGGGTGGCTACACCTTC.

The CDR3 loop reads CASSSINAANYGYTF. CDR3 DNA: TGTGCCAGCTCATCAATAAACGCGGCTAACTATGGCTACACCTTC. This chain connects TRBV18 to TRBJ1-2; D gene uncertain. Germline V gives CDR1 KGHSH, CDR2 LQKENI. The CDR3 contains 15 residues. V shed 5 bases and J shed 0 bases, with 13 bases lying between them.

This clone was counted a few times. This CDR3 is also generated by other DNA sequences in the sample. This sequence joins TRBV30 and TRBJ1-1, with 7 bases matching TRBD1. Germline V gene sequence: CDR1 GTSNPN, CDR2 SVGIG (reference sequence). The CDR3 is 13 residues long. Germline trimming cut 5 bases from V and 2 bases from J; bases unmatched to any gene: 5. The CDR3 sequence is CAWRRQGNTEAFF. The DNA of the CDR3 is TGTGCCTGGCGCCGACAGGGTAACACTGAAGCTTTCTTT.

The CDR3 DNA follows: TGTGCCAGCAGTGCAGGGACTTTCCAAGAGACCCAGTACTTC. Protein product: CASSAGTFQETQYF. V is TRBV28 and J is TRBJ2-5; D may be TRBD2 (6 bases). Trimming removed 5 bases from V and 1 base from J, with 11 bases in between. Germline lookup yields CDR1 MDHEN and CDR2 SYDVKM. CDR3 length: 14 amino acids.

The chain uses TRBV11-3 and TRBJ2-3; 7 bases align to TRBD1. V gave up 5 bases and J gave up 0 bases; unmatched junction bases: 2. Germline V gene sequence: CDR1 SGHNT, CDR2 YENEEA. The CDR3 spans 14 residues. DNA of the CDR3: TGTGCCAGCAGCAAGGGGGCTAGCACAGATACGCAGTATTTT. Translated: CASSKGASTDTQYF. Variable domain in full (rest from reference TRBV11-3 and TRBJ2-3): EAGVVQSPRYKIIEKKQPVAFWCNPISGHNTLYWYLQNLGQGPELLIRYENEEAVDDSQLPKDRFSAERLKGVDSTLKIQPAELGDSAVYLCASSKGASTDTQYFGPGTRLTVL.

This rearrangement joins TRBV10-3 to TRBJ2-5; 10 bases fit TRBD1. Germline-derived CDR1 and CDR2 are ENHRY and SYGVKD. The CDR3 covers 12 residues. The V and J ends lost 8 bases and 5 bases, in that order; junction bases with no gene match: 2. The CDR3 protein is CAIGTGVETQYF. DNA for the CDR3: TGTGCCATCGGGACAGGGGTCGAGACCCAGTACTTC.

This clone was counted a single time. This chain uses TRBV19 with TRBJ2-1; 10 bases align to TRBD1. Germline CDR1 LNHDA, CDR2 SQIVND (reference sequence). This CDR3 region has 16 residues. The junction had 12 bases not matched to a gene; V was cut back by 6 bases and J by 7 bases. CDR3 sequence: CASSTTGGARFNEQFF. As DNA, the CDR3 is TGTGCCAGTAGCACGACAGGGGGCGCAAGATTTAATGAGCAGTTCTTC.

This clone has a single count. The rearrangement links TRBV5-6 to TRBJ2-5; 8 nucleotides line up with TRBD2. V lost 2 bases to trimming and J lost 0 bases; unmatched junction nucleotides: 3. Germline CDR1 SGHDT, CDR2 YYEEEE. This CDR3 has 15 amino acids. CDR3 DNA sequence: TGTGCCAGCAGCTTTGGCGGGGGGTACCAAGAGACCCAGTACTTC. It specifies CASSFGGGYQETQYF. The full variable domain, completed using reference TRBV5-6 and TRBJ2-5, is DAGVTQSPTHLIKTRGQQVTLRCSPKSGHDTVSWYQQALGQGPQFIFQYYEEEERQRGNFPDRFSGHQFPNYSSELNVNALLLGDSALYLCASSFGGGYQETQYFGPGTRLLVL.

This clone appeared a single time. The chain combines TRBV27 with TRBJ2-7; 8 bases align to TRBD1. This CDR3 has 15 residues. The trim removed 1 base at V and 2 bases at J, leaving 4 bases unmatched. CDR1 and CDR2 from the germline V gene are MNHEY and SMNVEV (reference sequence). For the CDR3, the DNA is TGTGCCAGCAGTTTATTCCAGGGGGCGGCCTACGAGCAGTACTTC. Amino acids: CASSLFQGAAYEQYF.

The chain is built from TRBV27 and TRBJ2-5; 9 bases fit TRBD1. V shed 5 bases, J shed 2 bases, and the junction held 9 bases outside the gene matches. This CDR3 has 16 amino acids. Germline V lookup: CDR1 MNHEY, CDR2 SMNVEV (reference sequence). The CDR3 sequence is CASSPGTGQGQETQYF. The CDR3, as DNA: TGTGCCAGCAGTCCTGGGACAGGGCAAGGGCAAGAGACCCAGTACTTC.

This chain uses TRBV27 with TRBJ2-1; 7 bases map to TRBD1. This CDR3 has 15 residues. Germline trimming cut 3 bases from V and 4 bases from J; bases unmatched to any gene: 6. Germline V CDR1 and CDR2: MNHEY, SMNVEV (reference sequence). Written as DNA, the CDR3 is TGTGCCAGCAGTTTCGCTGGGACAGAATACAATGAGCAGTTCTTC. It codes for CASSFAGTEYNEQFF.

The V and J genes are TRBV9 and TRBJ2-5, with 7 bases fitting TRBD1. The J call may be incorrect, as the DNA end agrees better with TRBJ2-7. Looked up from germline, CDR1 is SGDLS and CDR2 is YYNGEE. The CDR3 covers 14 residues. The chain's CDR3 is CASSAYGQVNEQYF. In nucleotides, the CDR3 is TGTGCCAGCAGCGCCTATGGACAGGTTAACGAGCAGTACTTC.

This rearrangement joins TRBV7-6 to TRBJ2-1; D is perhaps TRBD2 (6 bases). Germline lookup yields CDR1 SGHVS and CDR2 FNYEAQ. The CDR3 consists of 14 residues. The ends were cut back, 1 base at V and 7 bases at J, with 11 bases in the middle. The CDR3 protein is CASSLVAGSNEQFF. The CDR3 coding sequence is TGTGCCAGCAGCTTAGTGGCGGGGTCAAATGAGCAGTTCTTC.

The chain is built from TRBV4-1 and TRBJ2-7; a possible D gene is TRBD1 (5 bases). The length of the CDR3 is 16 residues. Deletions cut 0 bases from V and 2 bases from J, with 14 bases between. Germline assignment: CDR1 MGHRA and CDR2 YSYEKL. The CDR3 DNA reads TGCGCCAGCAGCCAAGAAGGCCAGGGCTTTACCTACGAGCAGTACTTC. Its translation is CASSQEGQGFTYEQYF.

This chain connects TRBV5-1 to TRBJ2-2, with TRBD2 identical over 13 bases. V lost 4 bases and J lost 6; bases outside the gene matches: 9. In germline, CDR1 is SGHRS, CDR2 YFSETQ. The CDR3 has 17 residues. The CDR3: CASSPPGTSGTAGELFF. The CDR3 DNA reads TGCGCCAGCAGCCCGCCTGGGACTAGCGGGACGGCCGGGGAGCTGTTTTTT.

The V call is TRBV19, the J call TRBJ2-7, with TRBD2 matching 12 bases. V gave up 10 bases and J gave up 2 bases; unmatched junction bases: 6. Germline lookup yields CDR1 LNHDA and CDR2 SQIVND (reference sequence). The CDR3 sequence is 14 residues long. In DNA form, the CDR3 reads TGTGCCACCTCGCTAGCGGGAGGGGCCTACGAGCAGTACTTC. It yields the protein CATSLAGGAYEQYF. The full variable domain, in which reference TRBV19 and TRBJ2-7 provide the parts outside the CDR3, is DGGITQSPKYLFRKEGQNVTLSCEQNLNHDAMYWYRQDPGQGLRLIYYSQIVNDFQKGDIAEGYSVSREKKESFPLTVTSAQKNPTAFYLCATSLAGGAYEQYFGPGTRLTVT.

The CDR3 region is CASSPKTSGIGAEQYF. CDR3 in DNA: TGTGCCAGCAGCCCGAAAACTAGCGGGATTGGGGCCGAGCAGTACTTC. This sequence joins TRBV9 and TRBJ2-7, with 10 bases fitting TRBD2. CDR1 is SGDLS, CDR2 YYNGEE, per germline. J gave up 6 bases and V 4 bases, and 13 bases lay outside the gene matches. CDR3 length: 16 amino acids. The complete variable domain, with remaining parts taken from reference TRBV9 and TRBJ2-7, reads DSGVTQTPKHLITATGQRVTLRCSPRSGDLSVYWYQQSLDQGLQFLIQYYNGEERAKGNILERFSAQQFPDLHSELNLSSLELGDSALYFCASSPKTSGIGAEQYFGPGTRLTVT.

V is TRBV27 and J is TRBJ1-5; TRBD1 agrees at 9 bases. Germline V gene data show CDR1 as MNHEY and CDR2 as SMNVEV (reference sequence). Trimming cost V 5 bases and J 0 bases; bases outside gene matches: 14. This CDR3 comprises 19 residues. The CDR3 region is CASSPMDRGGPYSNQPQHF. CDR3 bases: TGTGCCAGCAGTCCGATGGACAGGGGAGGTCCATATAGCAATCAGCCCCAGCATTTT.

This chain joins TRBV7-2 and TRBJ1-5, with D maybe TRBD1 (6 bases). This CDR3 is 13 amino acids long. V shed 1 base and J shed 9 bases, with 10 bases lying between them. Germline lookup yields CDR1 SGHTA and CDR2 FQGNSA. This CDR3 is CASSLGQALPQHF. The CDR3 bases are TGTGCCAGCAGCTTAGGACAGGCCTTGCCCCAGCATTTT.